This T cell receptor beta chain comes out of a study of neoadjuvant nivolumab and ipilimumab in lung cancer. The V end lost 3 bases, the J end lost 5 bases, and 10 bases lay between the germline ends. CDR1 and CDR2 from the germline V gene are GTSNPN and SVGIG (reference sequence). This CDR3 comprises 12 residues. Study observations and caveats: Higher pretherapy blood TCR richness went with higher resected-tumor richness.

Notes on this clone: Its antigen is unknown.

The method was immunoSEQ multiplex PCR; TCRdb's version includes in-frame clones alone and lacks a portion of them. The sample consists of approximately 17,000 clones, 75% to 85% of them appearing once. This specimen was tumor tissue, taken after neoadjuvant nivolumab, alone or with ipilimumab, at or shortly before surgery. The sequence was obtained from an adult with non-small cell lung cancer. The chain employs TRBV30 and TRBJ2-5; no definite D call. The CDR3 sequence: CAWRYLGETQYF. The CDR3 DNA reads as TGTGCCTGGAGATACCTCGGGGAGACCCAGTACTTC.